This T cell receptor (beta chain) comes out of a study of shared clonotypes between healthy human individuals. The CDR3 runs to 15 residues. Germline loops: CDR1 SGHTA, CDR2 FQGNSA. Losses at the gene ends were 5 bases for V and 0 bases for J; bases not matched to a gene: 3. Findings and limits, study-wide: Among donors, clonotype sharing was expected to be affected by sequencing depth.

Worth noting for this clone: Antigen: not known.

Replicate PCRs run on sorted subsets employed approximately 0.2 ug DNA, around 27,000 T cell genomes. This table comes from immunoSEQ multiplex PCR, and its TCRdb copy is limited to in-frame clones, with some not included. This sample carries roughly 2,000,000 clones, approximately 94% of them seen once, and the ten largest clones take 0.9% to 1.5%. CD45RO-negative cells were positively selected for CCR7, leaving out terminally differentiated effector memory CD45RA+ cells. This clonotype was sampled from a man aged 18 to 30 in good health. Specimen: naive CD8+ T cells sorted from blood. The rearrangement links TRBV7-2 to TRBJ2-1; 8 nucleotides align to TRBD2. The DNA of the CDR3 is TGTGCCAGCAGCCGAAGCGGGAGCTCCTACAATGAGCAGTTCTTC. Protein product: CASSRSGSSYNEQFF.